These 32 T cell receptor beta chains were all obtained from the same sample, sequenced in a study of memory CD4+ T cells and cytomegalovirus serostatus. Single viable CD3+CD4+CD8-CD45RO+ cells were sorted as the memory CD4+ T cells. Measured with immunoSEQ multiplex PCR; TCRdb has only the in-frame clones, and not every one. Of tens of thousands of clones listed, approximately 81% are singletons. Sequenced material: memory CD4+ T cells from blood. Receptors were obtained from an adult in good health and CMV-seronegative.

This clone was found a few times. The chain is built from TRBV14 and TRBJ1-5, with D unclear. Germline CDR1 is SGHDN and CDR2 is FVKESK. V was clipped by 1 base and J by 5 bases, with 3 bases between them. There are 12 residues in the CDR3. The CDR3 sequence is CASSQGDQPQHF. The CDR3, as DNA: TGTGCCAGCAGCCAAGGGGATCAGCCCCAGCATTTT.

The chain combines TRBV12-5 with TRBJ1-5; D ambiguous. The CDR3 sequence is 11 residues long. The germline V gene encodes CDR1 LGHNT and CDR2 FRNRAP. Trimming stripped 5 bases from V and 3 bases from J, with 2 bases between. The DNA of the CDR3 is TGTGCTAGTGGTCCCAATCAGCCCCAGCATTTT. Amino acids: CASGPNQPQHF.

The chain is built from TRBV5-1 and TRBJ1-2; D call uncertain. The CDR3 totals 12 residues. Germline CDR1 is SGHRS and CDR2 is YFSETQ. Trimming stripped 0 bases from V and 6 bases from J, with 6 bases between. DNA of the CDR3: TGCGCCAGCAGCTTGGACGGTGATGGCTACACCTTC. Protein sequence: CASSLDGDGYTF.

The chain uses TRBV6-6 and TRBJ1-1; no definite D call. The germline V and J ends were trimmed by 8 bases and 8 bases, with 21 bases remaining between them. Germline loops: CDR1 MNHNY, CDR2 SVGAGI (reference sequence). The CDR3 sequence is 14 residues long. CDR3: CASGDYGLLGEAFF. The CDR3 nucleotides read TGTGCCAGCGGGGATTACGGGCTCCTGGGGGAAGCTTTCTTT.

This clone was recorded once. This CDR3 is CASSSGEGLAGNTIYF. CDR3 DNA: TGTGCCAGCTCATCGGGTGAAGGGCTAGCTGGAAACACCATATATTTT. V is TRBV18 and J is TRBJ1-3; D not certain. With 5 bases removed from V and 2 bases from J, the gap between germline ends came to 16 bases. Germline values: CDR1 KGHSH, CDR2 LQKENI. The CDR3 runs to 16 residues. Complete variable domain (other parts from reference TRBV18 and TRBJ1-3): NAGVMQNPRHLVRRRGQEARLRCSPMKGHSHVYWYRQLPEEGLKFMVYLQKENIIDESGMPKERFSAEFPKEGPSILRIQQVVRGDSAAYFCASSSGEGLAGNTIYFGEGSWLTVV.

V and J are TRBV4-1 and TRBJ2-1, with 9 bases matching TRBD1. There are 15 residues in the CDR3. Germline assignment: CDR1 MGHRA and CDR2 YSYEKL. The V gene end was trimmed by 4 bases and the J gene end by 9 bases; junction bases not matched to a gene: 10. The DNA of the CDR3 is TGCGCCAGCAGCCTGACCGGGACAGGGTTGAGTGAGCAGTTCTTC. Translated, it gives CASSLTGTGLSEQFF.

Only one count was recorded for this clone. The chain is built from TRBV18 and TRBJ1-2; D gene uncertain. The CDR3 spans 15 residues. The germline gives CDR1 KGHSH, CDR2 LQKENI. V lost 0 bases to trimming and J lost 4 bases, with 12 bases between them. In DNA form, the CDR3 reads TGTGCCAGCTCACCACCTTCAGCTAAAGGCTATGGCTACACCTTC. Its protein product is CASSPPSAKGYGYTF.

The chain is built from TRBV2 and TRBJ2-2; D possibly corresponds to TRBD2 (6 bases). Germline CDR1 and CDR2: SNHLY and FYNNEI. Trimming shortened V by 5 bases and J by 10 bases, and 20 bases separated the two germline ends. The length of the CDR3 is 15 residues. The CDR3 DNA reads as TGTGCCAGCAGTCCTTCCGGGAGCGTTCGCGAGGAGCTGTTTTTT. This translates into CASSPSGSVREELFF.

The chain joins TRBV30 to TRBJ2-3; a possible D gene is TRBD1 (6 bases). Germline loops: CDR1 GTSNPN, CDR2 SVGIG (reference sequence). The CDR3 spans 15 residues. V was clipped by 5 bases and J by 6 bases, with 21 bases between them. The CDR3 loop reads CAWAQGGHDRDTQYF. CDR3 nucleotide sequence: TGTGCCTGGGCCCAAGGGGGTCACGACAGGGATACGCAGTATTTT. Variable domain in full (rest from reference TRBV30 and TRBJ2-3): SQTIHQWPATLVQPVGSPLSLECTVEGTSNPNLYWYRQAAGRGLQLLFYSVGIGQISSEVPQNLSASRPQDRQFILSSKKLLLSDSGFYLCAWAQGGHDRDTQYFGPGTRLTVL.

V usage is TRBV10-2 and J usage is TRBJ2-1; tentative D call: TRBD2 (6 bases). The germline gives CDR1 WSHSY, CDR2 SAAADI. The V gene lost 6 bases and the J gene lost 3 bases, with 9 bases spanning the gap. This CDR3 contains 13 residues. This CDR3 is CASSGSGYNEQFF. CDR3 sequence (DNA): TGCGCCAGCAGCGGTAGCGGCTACAATGAGCAGTTCTTC.

A word on this clone: This CDR3 is also generated by other DNA sequences in the sample. The DNA of the CDR3 is TGTGCCAGTAGTATCGCAGGGGGCGGTGAAAAACTGTTTTTT. Translated, it gives CASSIAGGGEKLFF. This chain joins TRBV19 and TRBJ1-4; 8 bases map to TRBD1. Germline CDR1 is LNHDA and CDR2 is SQIVND (reference sequence). The CDR3 consists of 14 residues. Trimming removed 3 bases from V and 7 bases from J; junction bases left unmatched: 4.

The chain employs TRBV6-5 and TRBJ1-5; D gene unclear. There are 14 residues in the CDR3. CDR1 and CDR2 from the germline V gene are MNHEY and SVGAGI. V was pared by 4 bases and J by 1 base, with 8 bases between. CDR3 bases: TGTGCCAGCAGTTCACTCGGCAGCAATCAGCCCCAGCATTTT. Protein sequence: CASSSLGSNQPQHF.

The V and J genes are TRBV6-1 and TRBJ2-1; possibly TRBD1 for D (5 bases). Germline V gene sequence: CDR1 MNHNS, CDR2 SASEGT. The CDR3 has 15 residues. V shed 4 bases and J shed 1 base, with 11 bases lying between them. CDR3 residues: CASSALRQSYNEQFF. CDR3 coding DNA: TGTGCCAGCAGTGCGCTGCGACAGTCCTACAATGAGCAGTTCTTC.

This clone has a single count. This sequence joins TRBV4-3 and TRBJ2-1; TRBD2 agrees at 7 bases. V lost 1 base and J lost 7; bases outside the gene matches: 13. CDR1 and CDR2 from the germline V gene are LGHNA and YSLEER. The CDR3 spans 17 residues. CDR3 sequence: CASSQGGRSGGGNEQFF. CDR3 sequence (DNA): TGCGCCAGCAGCCAAGGGGGTAGGTCGGGAGGAGGAAATGAGCAGTTCTTC.

The chain carries TRBV11-2 and TRBJ2-1; 14 positions agree with TRBD2. Trimming took 5 bases from V and 4 from J; bases not matched to a gene: 4. CDR1 and CDR2 from the germline V gene are SGHAT and FQNNGV. This CDR3 has 16 amino acids. The CDR3 region has the DNA TGTGCCAGCAGCCTCGGACTAGCGGGAGGATACAATGAGCAGTTCTTC. Protein: CASSLGLAGGYNEQFF.

The chain combines TRBV5-1 with TRBJ2-5; 13 bases map to TRBD2. The J segment lost 5 bases and the V segment lost 3 bases, leaving 7 bases of the junction unmatched. CDR1 is SGHRS, CDR2 YFSETQ, per germline. The CDR3 consists of 16 residues. For the CDR3, the DNA is TGCGCCAGCAGCTCAGGGACTAGCGGGATCGTCGAGACCCAGTACTTC. Its protein is CASSSGTSGIVETQYF. Drawing the rest from reference TRBV5-1 and TRBJ2-5, the complete variable domain is KAGVTQTPRYLIKTRGQQVTLSCSPISGHRSVSWYQQTPGQGLQFLFEYFSETQRNKGNFPGRFSGRQFSNSRSEMNVSTLELGDSALYLCASSSGTSGIVETQYFGPGTRLLVL.

The genes are TRBV7-3 and TRBJ1-4; D might be TRBD1 (6 bases). Trimming removed 5 bases at V and 10 bases at J, with 14 bases between. This CDR3 spans 13 amino acids. Germline assignment: CDR1 SGHTA and CDR2 FQGTGA. CDR3 region: CASSEDRKGKLFF. CDR3 bases: TGTGCCAGCAGCGAGGACAGAAAAGGAAAACTGTTTTTT.

This clone was recorded once. This sequence joins TRBV7-3 and TRBJ2-1; 9 bases match TRBD2. The V segment lost 4 bases and the J segment 7 bases; nucleotides outside the gene matches: 8. Germline V gene sequence: CDR1 SGHTA, CDR2 FQGTGA. CDR3 length: 15 residues. The CDR3 coding sequence is TGTGCCAGCAGCTCCCTCGGGACTAGCTTGAATGAGCAGTTCTTC. Translated: CASSSLGTSLNEQFF.

The chain employs TRBV11-2 and TRBJ2-7; D call uncertain. The V gene lost 5 bases and the J gene lost 7 bases, with 18 bases spanning the gap. Germline CDR1 is SGHAT and CDR2 is FQNNGV. The CDR3 is 14 residues long. CDR3 DNA sequence: TGTGCCAGCAGCCTTGGACCGGGTCCCCGGGAGCAGTACTTC. It encodes CASSLGPGPREQYF.

DNA for the CDR3: TGTGCCAGCAGGGAGGGGGCCTTTGGGGCCAACGTCCTGACTTTC. This encodes CASREGAFGANVLTF. The chain recombines TRBV11-2 with TRBJ2-6; possible D gene TRBD1, 7 bases. Germline CDR1 reads SGHAT; CDR2 reads FQNNGV. This CDR3 is 15 amino acids long. V lost 6 bases and J lost 3, with 12 bases in between.

V usage is TRBV18 and J usage is TRBJ2-7; TRBD1 is a possible D gene (5 bases). Between the trimmed V and J ends, which lost 0 bases and 2 bases, there was a span of 8 bases. Germline V gene sequence: CDR1 KGHSH, CDR2 LQKENI. The length of the CDR3 is 14 residues. The CDR3, as DNA: TGTGCCAGCTCACCACCAGGGGATCCCTACGAGCAGTACTTC. Its translation is CASSPPGDPYEQYF. The entire variable domain, with the rest obtained from reference TRBV18 and TRBJ2-7, is as follows: NAGVMQNPRHLVRRRGQEARLRCSPMKGHSHVYWYRQLPEEGLKFMVYLQKENIIDESGMPKERFSAEFPKEGPSILRIQQVVRGDSAAYFCASSPPGDPYEQYFGPGTRLTVT.

The J gene is TRBJ2-2, the V gene TRBV27; 7 bases are a match to TRBD2. After removal of 6 bases from V and 0 bases from J, the junction contained 19 bases not matched to a gene. Germline CDR1 is MNHEY and CDR2 is SMNVEV (reference sequence). The CDR3 length is 20 residues. The CDR3: CASSTNRPSGRLANTGELFF. DNA of the CDR3: TGTGCCAGCAGCACCAATCGGCCTAGCGGTCGTCTCGCGAACACCGGGGAGCTGTTTTTT.

The genes are TRBV2 and TRBJ2-1; 8 bases are a match to TRBD1. The germline V gene has CDR1 SNHLY and CDR2 FYNNEI. V shed 5 bases, J shed 6 bases, and the junction held 9 bases outside the gene matches. The CDR3 runs to 15 residues. The CDR3 reads CASSTDRDPSNEQFF. The CDR3 DNA follows: TGTGCCAGCAGTACGGACAGGGATCCATCCAATGAGCAGTTCTTC. Filled out from reference TRBV2 and TRBJ2-1, the complete variable domain reads EPEVTQTPSHQVTQMGQEVILRCVPISNHLYFYWYRQILGQKVEFLVSFYNNEISEKSEIFDDQFSVERPDGSNFTLKIRSTKLEDSAMYFCASSTDRDPSNEQFFGPGTRLTVL.

This clone was picked up one time. This rearrangement joins TRBV15 to TRBJ1-5; possibly TRBD1 for D (6 bases). The V and J ends lost 3 bases and 1 base respectively, with 7 bases between them. The V gene's germline CDR1 is LNHNV and CDR2 YYDKDF (reference sequence). The CDR3 extends over 14 amino acids. CDR3 nucleotide sequence: TGTGCCACCAGCAGCCAGGGGAGCAATCAGCCCCAGCATTTT. The encoded protein is CATSSQGSNQPQHF.

This clone has more than one count but fewer than ten. The rearrangement links TRBV4-3 to TRBJ2-3; weak D call: TRBD1 (6 bases). The germline V and J ends were trimmed by 1 base and 2 bases, with 10 bases remaining between them. CDR1 LGHNA and CDR2 YSLEER come from the germline V gene. This CDR3 spans 15 amino acids. The CDR3 DNA reads TGCGCCAGCAGCCAAGTACAGGGTAACACAGATACGCAGTATTTT. Its protein is CASSQVQGNTDTQYF.

This rearrangement joins TRBV25-1 to TRBJ1-5; D is ambiguous. The ends were cut back, 1 base at V and 0 bases at J, with 10 bases in the middle. The CDR3 is 16 residues long. Germline V gives CDR1 MGHDK, CDR2 SYGVNS. CDR3 bases: TGTGCCAGCAGTGAATCGGCCAGCCATAGCAATCAGCCCCAGCATTTT. Translating gives CASSESASHSNQPQHF.

Notes on this clone: Other DNA sequences within the sample encode an identical CDR3. The gene calls are TRBV20-1 and TRBJ2-5; D gene uncertain. Germline V gene sequence: CDR1 DFQATT, CDR2 SNEGSKA (reference sequence). Trimming stripped 3 bases from V and 5 bases from J, with 4 bases between. The CDR3 consists of 10 residues. The CDR3: CSASHETQYF. The CDR3 DNA follows: TGCAGTGCTAGTCATGAGACCCAGTACTTC.

The rearrangement joins TRBV30 to TRBJ1-2; no firm D call. Trimming removed 5 bases at V and 1 base at J, with 8 bases between. The CDR3 consists of 12 residues. Germline loops: CDR1 GTSNPN, CDR2 SVGIG (reference sequence). In DNA, the CDR3 is TGTGCCTGGTATAAATATAACTATGGCTACACCTTC. Protein sequence: CAWYKYNYGYTF. The full variable domain, in which reference TRBV30 and TRBJ1-2 provide the parts outside the CDR3, is SQTIHQWPATLVQPVGSPLSLECTVEGTSNPNLYWYRQAAGRGLQLLFYSVGIGQISSEVPQNLSASRPQDRQFILSSKKLLLSDSGFYLCAWYKYNYGYTFGSGTRLTVV.

This clone was seen more than once but under ten times. The chain links TRBV4-1 to TRBJ2-1; TRBD1 or TRBD2 may be the D gene (6 bases each). CDR1 and CDR2 (germline): MGHRA, YSYEKL. The length of the CDR3 is 15 residues. Trimming removed 4 bases from V and 1 base from J, with 11 bases in between. Here the CDR3 reads CASSRTGASYNEQFF. The CDR3 DNA reads TGCGCCAGCAGCCGGACGGGGGCTTCCTACAATGAGCAGTTCTTC.

The chain joins TRBV2 to TRBJ2-7, with 8 bases identical to TRBD1. The CDR3 is made up of 14 amino acids. The trim removed 3 bases at V and 2 bases at J, leaving 3 bases unmatched. Germline V gene lookup returns CDR1 SNHLY and CDR2 FYNNEI. The CDR3: CASSDEQGAYEQYF. In nucleotides, the CDR3 is TGTGCCAGCAGTGATGAACAGGGGGCCTACGAGCAGTACTTC.

The chain couples TRBV7-2 to TRBJ1-5, with a weak D call TRBD1 (5 bases). The CDR3 has 15 amino acids. Germline CDR1 and CDR2: SGHTA and FQGNSA. With 1 base removed from V and 7 bases from J, the gap between germline ends came to 14 bases. For the CDR3, the DNA is TGTGCCAGCAGCTTAGTTGGGGCAGGGAAGCAGCCCCAGCATTTT. It codes for CASSLVGAGKQPQHF.

In regard to this clone: Other DNA sequences of this sample code for an identical CDR3. The genes are TRBV6-5 and TRBJ2-1, with TRBD1 matching 8 bases. There are 13 residues in the CDR3. The J segment lost 6 bases and the V segment lost 6 bases, leaving 4 bases of the junction unmatched. Germline CDR1 is MNHEY and CDR2 is SVGAGI. The CDR3 loop reads CASSDRGGNEQFF. CDR3 in DNA: TGTGCCAGCAGCGACAGGGGAGGCAATGAGCAGTTCTTC.